This TCR beta chain was identified in a study of T cell responses to AZD1222 COVID-19 vaccine. Notes on the study in general: It was only a handful of AZD1222 recipients who were seropositive at baseline. Donors, mostly white British, included more females; clonal diversity was possibly underestimated.

On this clone: Its matching antigen is unknown.

Assay used: immunoSEQ multiplex PCR; TCRdb lists only in-frame clones, some missing. Of roughly 180,000 clones in the sample, 85% to 95% were seen once. The CDR3 is 14 residues long. V lost 2 bases and J lost 4, with 11 bases in between. CDR1 is MNHNS and CDR2 is SASEGT in the germline V gene. The sequenced sample was peripheral blood, obtained 28 days after the second AZD1222 dose. The source of this sequence is an adult who received the AZD1222 COVID-19 vaccine. V gene TRBV6-1 combines with J gene TRBJ2-5; D assignment may be TRBD1 or TRBD2 (5 bases each). The CDR3 DNA reads TGTGCCAGCAGTGAATTCGGGACCCGAGAGACCCAGTACTTC. Its translation is CASSEFGTRETQYF.